Detailed here is one TCR beta chain. There are 14 residues in the CDR3. The V gene's germline CDR1 is MNHEY and CDR2 SVGAGI. V lost 2 bases and J lost 0, with 8 bases in between. Profiled with immunoSEQ multiplex PCR; TCRdb holds only in-frame clones, not every one. The repertoire holds roughly 250,000 clones, approximately 91% seen once, with 1.2% in the top ten. These data are taken from a study of blood T cell repertoires in COVID-19. This clonotype was sampled from a human donor in a cohort exposed to, infected with or recovered from COVID-19 (not recorded which). The donor label of this sample is uncertain. The chain carries TRBV6-5 and TRBJ2-7; no clear D gene. Material: PBMCs or T cells enriched from blood (not recorded which). This chain's CDR3 is CASSYRFSSYEQYF. The DNA of the CDR3 is TGTGCCAGCAGTTACCGTTTCAGCTCCTACGAGCAGTACTTC.